Below, 2 T cell receptor beta chains from the same sample are listed, as sequenced in a study of cytomegalovirus exposure and HLA in healthy donors. The PCR was carried out with 60 Vbeta primers and 13 Jbeta primers. Sequencing used immunoSEQ multiplex PCR; TCRdb keeps in-frame clones, though not all of them. Of around 230,000 clones listed, about three quarters are singletons. The sample was PBMCs. Receptors originate from a male donor in good health and CMV-seronegative.

This clone was recorded a few times. The chain joins TRBV7-2 to TRBJ1-1; D ambiguous. Trimming removed 5 bases from V and 1 base from J, with 8 bases in between. Germline V gene sequence: CDR1 SGHTA, CDR2 FQGNSA. The CDR3 extends over 13 amino acids. The DNA for the CDR3 is TGTGCCAGCAGCGTTACACGGAACACTGAAGCTTTCTTT. Encoded protein: CASSVTRNTEAFF.

The chain has TRBV6-1 and TRBJ2-2; D may be TRBD1 (5 bases). V was shortened by 2 bases and J by 1 base, with 8 bases between the two germline ends. The CDR3 has 15 residues. Germline CDR1 and CDR2: MNHNS and SASEGT. The CDR3 sequence is CASSERTRNTGELFF. DNA for the CDR3: TGTGCCAGCAGTGAAAGGACAAGGAACACCGGGGAGCTGTTTTTT.